This T cell receptor beta chain stems from a study of cytomegalovirus exposure and HLA in healthy donors. The PCR used 60 Vbeta and 13 Jbeta primers. Profiled with immunoSEQ multiplex PCR; TCRdb holds only in-frame clones, not every one. The table includes around 140,000 clones, around 78% detected once. General observations from the study: Most sequenced TCRs were rare (though some public TCRs occurred in many donors).

Per germline, CDR1 SGHRS and CDR2 YFSETQ. There are 16 residues in the CDR3. Between the trimmed V and J ends, which lost 2 bases and 1 base, there was a span of 13 bases. This clone turned up a few times. Its cognate antigen is unknown. The chain couples TRBV5-1 to TRBJ1-3; D is ambiguous. Sequencing was carried out using PBMCs. This sequence originates from a young woman in good health and CMV-seropositive. The CDR3 region has the DNA TGCGCCAGCAGCTTACATTCACGGGAGTCTGGAAACACCATATATTTT. Translated: CASSLHSRESGNTIYF.